This T cell receptor beta chain is drawn from a study of control samples from healthy donors and cancer patients. The CDR3 sequence is 11 residues long. Trimming shortened V by 4 bases and J by 5 bases, and 5 bases separated the two germline ends. Germline V CDR1 and CDR2: LGHDT, YNNKEL (reference sequence). Profiled with immunoSEQ multiplex PCR; TCRdb holds only in-frame clones, not every one. Altogether under 85,000 clones are present, roughly 93% being singletons, with the ten largest covering over 0.95%. Sequencing was done on a sample of PBMCs. The chain employs TRBV3-1 (or the pseudogene TRBV3-2) and TRBJ1-2, with a possible D match to TRBD1 (5 bases). This clonotype was sampled from a woman aged 40-49 years with lung cancer. The CDR3 sequence: CASSPGYGYTF. CDR3 sequence (DNA): TGTGCCAGCAGCCCAGGGTATGGCTACACCTTC.